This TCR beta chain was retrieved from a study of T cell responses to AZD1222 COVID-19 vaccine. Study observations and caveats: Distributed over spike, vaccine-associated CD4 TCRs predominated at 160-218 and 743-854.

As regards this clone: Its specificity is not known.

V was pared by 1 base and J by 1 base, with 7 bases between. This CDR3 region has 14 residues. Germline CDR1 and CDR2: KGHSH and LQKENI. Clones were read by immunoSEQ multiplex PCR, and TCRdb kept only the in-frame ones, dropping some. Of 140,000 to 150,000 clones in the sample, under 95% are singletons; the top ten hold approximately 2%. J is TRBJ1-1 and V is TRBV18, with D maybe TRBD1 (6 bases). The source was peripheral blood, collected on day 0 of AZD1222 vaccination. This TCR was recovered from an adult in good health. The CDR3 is CASSPRGQNTEAFF. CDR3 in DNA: TGTGCCAGCTCACCACGGGGACAGAACACTGAAGCTTTCTTT.